The next 3 T cell receptor beta chains were all read from a single sample in a study of cytomegalovirus exposure and HLA in healthy donors. A multiplex PCR was run with 60 Vbeta primers and 13 Jbeta primers. Libraries were prepared by immunoSEQ multiplex PCR; TCRdb keeps only in-frame clonotypes and omits some of them. The sample gives 120,000 to 150,000 clones, roughly 80% of which show up once; roughly 4% is in the top ten. The specimen was PBMCs. The origin of the receptors is a woman between 35 and 50 years old in good health and CMV-seropositive.

The chain has TRBV5-4 and TRBJ1-1; 7 bases are a match to TRBD1. Germline trimming cut 0 bases from V and 4 bases from J; bases unmatched to any gene: 3. The CDR3 sequence is 14 residues long. CDR1 and CDR2 (germline): SGHNT, YYREEE (reference sequence). For the CDR3, the DNA is TGTGCCAGCAGCTTGGCAGGGGGTTTCACTGAAGCTTTCTTT. Protein: CASSLAGGFTEAFF. Looking up the rest from reference TRBV5-4 and TRBJ1-1 gives the full variable domain: ETGVTQSPTHLIKTRGQQVTLRCSSQSGHNTVSWYQQALGQGPQFIFQYYREEENGRGNFPPRFSGLQFPNYSSELNVNALELDDSALYLCASSLAGGFTEAFFGQGTRLTVV.

The chain employs TRBV7-2 and TRBJ2-1; tentatively, D is TRBD1 (5 bases). The CDR3 runs 15 residues. The germline CDR1 and CDR2 sequences are SGHTA and FQGNSA. V was cut by 5 bases and J by 5 bases, with 16 bases left in between. CDR3 DNA sequence: TGTGCCAGCAGCCCCGGACACGGATGGGACAATGAGCAGTTCTTC. As protein: CASSPGHGWDNEQFF.

This clone was seen a few times. The CDR3 DNA reads TGTGCCAGCCGCCCGTCGGGGAGCGCTAATGAAAAACTGTTTTTT. This sequence encodes CASRPSGSANEKLFF. The chain combines TRBV7-2 with TRBJ1-4; D remains unclear. CDR1 and CDR2 (germline): SGHTA, FQGNSA. V shed 8 bases and J shed 3 bases, with 16 bases lying between them. This CDR3 spans 15 amino acids.